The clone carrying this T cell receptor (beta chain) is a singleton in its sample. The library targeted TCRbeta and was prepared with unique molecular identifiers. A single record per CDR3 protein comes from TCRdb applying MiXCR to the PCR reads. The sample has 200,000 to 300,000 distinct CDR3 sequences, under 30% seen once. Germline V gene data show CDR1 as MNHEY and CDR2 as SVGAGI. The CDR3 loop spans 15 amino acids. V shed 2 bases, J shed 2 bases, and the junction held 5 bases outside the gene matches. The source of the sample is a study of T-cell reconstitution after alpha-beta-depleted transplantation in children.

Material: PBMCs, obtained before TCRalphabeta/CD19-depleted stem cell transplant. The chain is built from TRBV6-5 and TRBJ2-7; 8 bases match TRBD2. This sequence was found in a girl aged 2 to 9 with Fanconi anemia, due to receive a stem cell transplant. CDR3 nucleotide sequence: TGTGCCAGCAGTTACCGACTAGCGACAACCTACGAGCAGTACTTC. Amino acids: CASSYRLATTYEQYF.